Each of the 5 T cell receptor beta chains below was sequenced from the same sample in a study of control samples from healthy donors and cancer patients (dated by TCRdb to the early 2020s). The method behind the library was the immunoSEQ multiplex PCR assay. Drawn from immuneACCESS, this table holds only the in-frame rearrangements with V and J called that TCRdb kept. Clones are partly lost; checked studies trace under half to an unresolved V gene and leave the rest unexplained. Counted in this sample were about 110,000 clones; approximately 88% of them appeared once. Jointly, the top ten make up 3.7% of the sample. What was sequenced was PBMCs. These receptors were obtained from a woman aged 55-75 years with lung cancer.

The J gene is TRBJ2-3, the V gene TRBV7-9, with unresolved D. Germline-derived CDR1 and CDR2 are SEHNR and FQNEAQ (reference sequence). This CDR3 region has 13 residues. The ends were cut back, 3 bases at V and 0 bases at J, with 4 bases in the middle. The CDR3, as DNA: TGTGCCAGCAGCTTCGACAGCACAGATACGCAGTATTTT. This sequence encodes CASSFDSTDTQYF.

The V gene is TRBV6-5, the J gene TRBJ2-7; D assignment may be TRBD1 or TRBD2 (5 bases each). V gave up 6 bases and J gave up 4 bases, with 16 bases separating them. The CDR3 covers 14 residues. Germline V gives CDR1 MNHEY, CDR2 SVGAGI. CDR3 in amino acids: CASSRLGVEYEQYF. CDR3 nucleotide sequence: TGTGCCAGCAGCCGCTTGGGGGTGGAGTACGAGCAGTACTTC.

This clone appeared a single time. The V gene is TRBV3-1 (or the pseudogene TRBV3-2), the J gene TRBJ1-4; 7 nucleotides match TRBD1. Germline CDR1 is LGHDT and CDR2 is YNNKEL (reference sequence). This CDR3 is 14 amino acids long. The V segment lost 4 bases and the J segment 4 bases; nucleotides outside the gene matches: 3. The CDR3 is CASSLRQGNEKLFF. The CDR3 DNA reads as TGTGCCAGCAGCCTCCGACAGGGTAATGAAAAACTGTTTTTT.

J is TRBJ2-1 and V is TRBV7-8, with unresolved D. Deletions cut 1 base from V and 6 bases from J, with 16 bases between. Germline V lookup: CDR1 SGHVS, CDR2 FQNEAQ. CDR3 length: 16 amino acids. CDR3 coding DNA: TGTGCCAGCAGCTTAGTTCTGGCCGTGGCCGGCAATGAGCAGTTCTTC. Amino acids: CASSLVLAVAGNEQFF.

The chain links TRBV14 to TRBJ2-1; TRBD1 agrees at 10 bases. CDR1 is SGHDN and CDR2 is FVKESK in the germline V gene. V lost 4 bases and J lost 3; bases outside the gene matches: 6. This CDR3 region has 16 residues. This chain's CDR3 is CASSPRQGAIYNEQFF. The CDR3 DNA is TGTGCCAGCAGCCCCCGACAGGGGGCGATCTACAATGAGCAGTTCTTC. Variable domain in full (rest from reference TRBV14 and TRBJ2-1): EAGVTQFPSHSVIEKGQTVTLRCDPISGHDNLYWYRRVMGKEIKFLLHFVKESKQDESGMPNNRFLAERTGGTYSTLKVQPAELEDSGVYFCASSPRQGAIYNEQFFGPGTRLTVL.